Following are 6 T cell receptor beta chains from one sample sequenced in a study of response to subunit inactivated influenza vaccine. TCRdb re-called the RT-PCR reads with MiXCR, one entry per CDR3 protein. This sample has about 240,000 distinct CDR3 sequences; 9% to 15% occur once, and the top ten carry under 10%. This material consisted of non-naive T cells sorted from PBMCs, taken less than 15 days before vaccination. These TCRs come from a man in his fifties who received an inactivated influenza vaccine.

This clonotype has a handful of counts. The rearrangement joins TRBV2 to TRBJ1-5, with D unresolved. The CDR3 loop spans 14 amino acids. Trimming cost V 3 bases and J 7 bases, with 13 bases left between them. Germline V CDR1 and CDR2: SNHLY, FYNNEI. The chain's CDR3 is CASSDELGNQPQHF. CDR3 nucleotides: TGTGCCAGCAGTGATGAGTTAGGGAACCAGCCCCAGCATTTT.

V usage is TRBV18 and J usage is TRBJ2-5, with a tentative D call TRBD2 (5 bases). V was cut by 0 bases and J by 9 bases, with 17 bases left in between. CDR1 KGHSH and CDR2 LQKENI come from the germline V gene. The CDR3 contains 15 residues. The CDR3 DNA is TGTGCCAGCTCACCACCGAGCGGTAATCGTGGCTCCCAGTACTTC. Its translation is CASSPPSGNRGSQYF.

The chain's CDR3 is CASSIGGGWTVNTGELFF. The CDR3 DNA sequence: TGTGCCAGTAGTATAGGCGGAGGGTGGACGGTTAACACCGGGGAGCTGTTTTTT. The rearrangement joins TRBV19 to TRBJ2-2, with D perhaps TRBD2 (6 bases). Trimming shortened V by 1 base and J by 2 bases, and 17 bases separated the two germline ends. This CDR3 comprises 18 residues. Germline CDR1 and CDR2: LNHDA and SQIVND (reference sequence).

In this sample, this clonotype turned up many times. The chain is built from TRBV4-3 and TRBJ2-1; D might be TRBD2 (7 bases). The V and J ends lost 0 bases and 7 bases respectively, with 22 bases between them. Germline V gene sequence: CDR1 LGHNA, CDR2 YSLEER. The CDR3 runs to 18 residues. This CDR3 reads CASSQDLGGGKYLNEQFF. Written as DNA, the CDR3 is TGCGCCAGCAGCCAAGATCTGGGGGGGGGCAAGTACCTGAATGAGCAGTTCTTC.

The chain links TRBV7-9 to TRBJ2-3; D may be TRBD2 (6 bases). The germline CDR1 and CDR2 sequences are SEHNR and FQNEAQ (reference sequence). CDR3 length equals 15 residues. Trimming removed 5 bases at V and 5 bases at J, with 17 bases between. In nucleotides, the CDR3 is TGTGCCAGCAGCCCCTCGGGCGGGGCCGGAGATACGCAGTATTTT. It yields the protein CASSPSGGAGDTQYF.

The chain links TRBV20-1 to TRBJ2-4; tentative D call: TRBD1 (5 bases). Trimming removed 3 bases from V and 4 bases from J, with 7 bases in between. Germline CDR1 reads DFQATT; CDR2 reads SNEGSKA (reference sequence). CDR3 length: 12 residues. CDR3 loop: CSASRQKNIQYF. DNA of the CDR3: TGCAGTGCTAGCAGACAGAAAAACATTCAGTACTTC.